These 23 T cell receptor beta chains came from one sample sequenced in a study of T cell clones after liver transplantation. TCRdb's copy holds only in-frame clones and misses some; the assay was immunoSEQ multiplex PCR. The sample has 53,000 or so clones, 70% to 85% seen once. The sample was CD4+ T cells from blood, taken before liver transplant. The receptors were gathered from a human donor who received a liver transplant.

The chain carries TRBV5-3 and TRBJ2-7; D possibly uses TRBD1 or TRBD2 (5 bases each). TRBV5-3 is reported as an ORF; its role is uncertain. This CDR3 has 13 amino acids. Trimming left V 5 bases short and J 4 bases short, with 13 bases between. In nucleotides, the CDR3 is TGTGCCAGAAGTGGGGGTAACATTTACGAGCAGTACTTC. Translation: CARSGGNIYEQYF.

The chain recombines TRBV7-2 with TRBJ2-5; 13 bases align to TRBD2. CDR1 and CDR2 from the germline V gene are SGHTA and FQGNSA. The J segment lost 4 bases and the V segment lost 5 bases, leaving 10 bases of the junction unmatched. The CDR3 runs to 17 residues. CDR3 DNA: TGTGCCAGCAGCCCCGCATGGACTAGCGGGGGCGGAGAGACCCAGTACTTC. The encoded protein is CASSPAWTSGGGETQYF.

This clone was seen only a few times. CDR3 DNA: TGCGCCAGCAGGCTAGGGACAGGGAACACTGAAGCTTTCTTT. Translating gives CASRLGTGNTEAFF. The chain uses TRBV4-1 and TRBJ1-1; 8 bases fit TRBD1. Germline values: CDR1 MGHRA, CDR2 YSYEKL. The CDR3 spans 14 residues. The V gene end was trimmed by 6 bases and the J gene end by 1 base; junction bases not matched to a gene: 4.

The rearrangement joins TRBV7-9 to TRBJ1-4; 9 bases agree with TRBD1. Looked up from germline, CDR1 is SEHNR and CDR2 is FQNEAQ (reference sequence). This CDR3 has 13 residues. The trim removed 6 bases at V and 8 bases at J, leaving 4 bases unmatched. The CDR3 DNA reads TGTGCCAGCAGATCGACAGGGGGGGAAAAACTGTTTTTT. It translates to CASRSTGGEKLFF.

DNA for the CDR3: TGTGCCAGCAGTGAACAAGGGCTGAACACTGAAGCTTTCTTT. Protein sequence: CASSEQGLNTEAFF. V and J are TRBV2 and TRBJ1-1; D remains unclear. CDR1 SNHLY and CDR2 FYNNEI come from the germline V gene. Trimming pared 2 bases from V and 0 bases from J, leaving 7 bases between. This CDR3 is 14 amino acids long.

The CDR3 sequence: CASSATTSGSETQYF. The CDR3 region has the DNA TGTGCCAGCAGCGCTACGACTAGCGGGAGTGAGACCCAGTACTTC. The J gene is TRBJ2-5, the V gene TRBV9; 12 bases are shared with TRBD2. The germline gives CDR1 SGDLS, CDR2 YYNGEE. V trimming: 3 bases; J trimming: 5 bases; junction bases outside the gene matches: 5. The CDR3 is 15 residues long.

The chain is built from TRBV19 and TRBJ1-5; D is uncertain. This CDR3 spans 15 amino acids. CDR1 is LNHDA and CDR2 is SQIVND in the germline V gene (reference sequence). V lost 3 bases and J 3 bases, leaving 12 bases between the germline ends. The DNA for the CDR3 is TGTGCCAGTAGTATTATGCACCTACACAATCAGCCCCAGCATTTT. This gives the protein CASSIMHLHNQPQHF.

The chain carries TRBV15 and TRBJ2-5; 8 positions agree with TRBD1. This CDR3 has 16 residues. J gave up 2 bases and V 1 base, and 6 bases lay outside the gene matches. Germline values: CDR1 LNHNV, CDR2 YYDKDF (reference sequence). This CDR3 is CATSRGGTGAQETQYF. In DNA, the CDR3 is TGTGCCACCAGCAGAGGGGGGACAGGAGCACAAGAGACCCAGTACTTC.

DNA for the CDR3: TGTGCCAGCAGCGCGGTGGGCCAAGAGACCCAGTACTTC. It translates to CASSAVGQETQYF. The rearrangement links TRBV5-6 to TRBJ2-5; no reliable D call. The CDR3 is made up of 13 amino acids. Germline V gene lookup returns CDR1 SGHDT and CDR2 YYEEEE. The V gene lost 4 bases and the J gene lost 1 base, with 8 bases spanning the gap.

The chain recombines TRBV19 with TRBJ2-1; D might be TRBD2 (5 bases). Trimming shortened V by 3 bases and J by 8 bases, and 14 bases separated the two germline ends. The CDR3 loop spans 14 amino acids. Germline V gene data show CDR1 as LNHDA and CDR2 as SQIVND (reference sequence). CDR3 nucleotides: TGTGCCAGTAGTATGGGAGTGGCCCGCGATGAGCAGTTCTTC. Protein sequence: CASSMGVARDEQFF.

The chain employs TRBV9 and TRBJ1-1; weak D call: TRBD1 (6 bases). Trimming took 2 bases from V and 3 from J, leaving 11 bases between them. CDR1 is SGDLS, CDR2 YYNGEE, per germline. This CDR3 spans 14 amino acids. CDR3: CASSVQGMDTEAFF. DNA of the CDR3: TGTGCCAGCAGCGTGCAGGGGATGGACACTGAAGCTTTCTTT.

This clone was observed a single time. CDR3 coding DNA: TGTGCCAGCTTCCAGGGGAACAATCAGCCCCAGCATTTT. Translation gives CASFQGNNQPQHF. The chain joins TRBV18 to TRBJ1-5; tentatively, D is TRBD1 (6 bases). The CDR3 loop spans 13 amino acids. The V gene lost 7 bases and the J gene lost 3 bases, with 10 bases spanning the gap. Germline CDR1 and CDR2: KGHSH and LQKENI.

The chain recombines TRBV6-1 with TRBJ2-2; tentatively, D is TRBD1 (5 bases). The length of the CDR3 is 16 residues. V dropped 3 bases and J dropped 4 bases, with 15 bases sitting between them. Per germline, CDR1 MNHNS and CDR2 SASEGT. The CDR3 bases are TGTGCCAGCAGTGAGAACTGGGGCAGCCCCACCGGGGAGCTGTTTTTT. The encoded protein is CASSENWGSPTGELFF.

This chain links TRBV15 with TRBJ1-2; 10 positions agree with TRBD1. V was pared by 9 bases and J by 3 bases, with 10 bases of the junction left unmatched. Germline values: CDR1 LNHNV, CDR2 YYDKDF (reference sequence). The CDR3 is 15 amino acids. CDR3: CATGGRDRGDYGYTF. For the CDR3, the DNA is TGTGCCACTGGAGGGCGGGACAGGGGTGACTATGGCTACACCTTC.

The rearrangement joins TRBV6-4 to TRBJ2-1; TRBD2 aligns across 7 bases. Germline-derived CDR1 and CDR2 are MRHNA and SNTAGT. The ends lost 2 bases at V and 2 bases at J; junction bases unmatched: 3. There are 15 residues in the CDR3. CDR3 residues: CASSDPAGTYNEQFF. DNA for the CDR3: TGTGCCAGCAGTGACCCAGCGGGAACCTACAATGAGCAGTTCTTC.

The chain links TRBV6-5 to TRBJ2-5; TRBD2 aligns across 8 bases. The CDR3 totals 15 residues. J gave up 1 base and V 4 bases, and 5 bases lay outside the gene matches. Germline lookup yields CDR1 MNHEY and CDR2 SVGAGI. CDR3 in DNA: TGTGCCAGCAGTTTGGGCGGGAGGCGCCAAGAGACCCAGTACTTC. Translating gives CASSLGGRRQETQYF.

The V call is TRBV19, the J call TRBJ1-4; no reliable D call. Trimming removed 6 bases from V and 7 bases from J, with 18 bases in between. The V gene's germline CDR1 is LNHDA and CDR2 SQIVND (reference sequence). The CDR3 is made up of 15 amino acids. This chain's CDR3 is CASSPIRAESEKLFF. CDR3 DNA: TGTGCCAGTAGCCCCATCCGGGCCGAGAGTGAAAAACTGTTTTTT.

This chain uses TRBV6-6 with TRBJ2-1; 7 bases fit TRBD2. CDR3 length equals 15 residues. Germline V gene lookup returns CDR1 MNHNY and CDR2 SVGAGI (reference sequence). The V gene end was trimmed by 0 bases and the J gene end by 7 bases; junction bases not matched to a gene: 6. CDR3 DNA sequence: TGTGCCAGCAGTTACTCTTGGGCTAGCGGAAATGAGCAGTTCTTC. It encodes CASSYSWASGNEQFF.

V and J are TRBV7-2 and TRBJ2-5, with D perhaps assigned TRBD1 or TRBD2 (5 bases each). Germline loops: CDR1 SGHTA, CDR2 FQGNSA. The CDR3 is 15 amino acids. The germline V and J ends were trimmed by 5 bases and 4 bases, with 17 bases remaining between them. CDR3 bases: TGTGCCAGCAGCCTCGGTATGGGGGTAAGAGAGACCCAGTACTTC. It codes for CASSLGMGVRETQYF.

The chain uses TRBV5-6 and TRBJ1-3; D remains ambiguous. In germline, CDR1 is SGHDT, CDR2 YYEEEE. This CDR3 has 15 amino acids. Trimming took 2 bases from V and 0 from J, leaving 9 bases between them. This CDR3 is CASSFSLLSGNTIYF. CDR3 bases: TGTGCCAGCAGCTTCAGCCTCCTCTCTGGAAACACCATATATTTT. The entire variable domain, with the rest obtained from reference TRBV5-6 and TRBJ1-3, is as follows: DAGVTQSPTHLIKTRGQQVTLRCSPKSGHDTVSWYQQALGQGPQFIFQYYEEEERQRGNFPDRFSGHQFPNYSSELNVNALLLGDSALYLCASSFSLLSGNTIYFGEGSWLTVV.

V gene TRBV4-3 combines with J gene TRBJ2-1; D is ambiguous. Germline CDR1 reads LGHNA; CDR2 reads YSLEER. Between the trimmed V and J ends, which lost 0 bases and 10 bases, there was a span of 16 bases. The CDR3 is made up of 15 amino acids. The CDR3 protein is CASSQERGRVQEQFF. DNA of the CDR3: TGCGCCAGCAGCCAAGAACGCGGAAGGGTCCAGGAGCAGTTCTTC.

This chain connects TRBV5-1 to TRBJ2-1; perhaps TRBD1 as D (6 bases). V was trimmed by 3 bases and J by 5 bases, leaving 12 bases between them. CDR3 length: 14 amino acids. The germline V gene has CDR1 SGHRS and CDR2 YFSETQ. The CDR3 DNA is TGCGCCAGCAGCTATCTGGACAGTAACAATGAGCAGTTCTTC. It is translated as CASSYLDSNNEQFF.

The gene calls are TRBV19 and TRBJ2-2; 9 bases agree with TRBD1. Germline values: CDR1 LNHDA, CDR2 SQIVND (reference sequence). Trimming took 9 bases from V and 4 from J; bases not matched to a gene: 12. The CDR3 contains 16 residues. The CDR3 region has the DNA TGTGCCAGCCGGACAGGGGCCCCCCGTGGCACCGGGGAGCTGTTTTTT. This sequence encodes CASRTGAPRGTGELFF.